This T cell receptor beta chain emerged from a study of cytomegalovirus exposure and HLA in healthy donors (TCRdb year 2017). With respect to the entire study: According to a later analysis, the approximately 130 validation repertoires were produced on the same platform as the 700 or so repertoires of the first cohort. The study aimed to test whether cataloging public T cell receptors could reveal signatures of past pathogen exposure. Along with the roughly 700-subject first cohort, a separate validation cohort of over a hundred different subjects was used. To predict cytomegalovirus infection status, the study brought together high-throughput TCR immunosequencing, statistical association of individual TCRs with disease status, and machine learning. The research as a whole found: While some public TCRs were present in many individuals, most TCR sequences turned up only very rarely across donors. In vitro tests confirmed that three of the cytomegalovirus-associated TCR beta chains recognize cytomegalovirus antigens. The validation cohort had no HLA typing available for a later analysis, so co-occurrence within that cohort was assessed over all 120 or so repertoires. In both the original and validation cohorts, the classifier was reported to diagnose cytomegalovirus status with high specificity and sensitivity. Subsequent analysis determined that TCRs grouped into clusters in the first cohort also showed a tendency toward co-occurrence across the 130 or so validation repertoires, and approximately 94% of cluster scores exceeded 0. It was suggested by the authors that the approach could potentially be generalized to other disease states and immunological phenotypes. A total of 150 or so TCR beta chains were listed by the study as associated with cytomegalovirus.

Counted from cysteine to phenylalanine, this CDR3 has 13 amino acids. Only the CDR3 DNA is retained, 39 bases long and in frame from the first base. V loses 11 bases at its end and J loses 4 bases; junction bases beyond the gene matches: 9. The germline V gene (reference sequence) supplies CDR1 MNHNY and CDR2 SVGAGI. Donors formed part of the validation cohort, which comprised over a hundred subjects and was distinct from the first cohort of 670 or so subjects. The receptor library was made with the immunoSEQ multiplex PCR assay. For the original study's pipeline: A statistical classification framework was developed to diagnose cytomegalovirus status using the catalog of TCR beta chain sequences. TCRdb stores this immuneACCESS table with in-frame sequences only. Part of the clones is absent; in the studies checked, under half of the shortfall reflects unresolved V genes, and no reason is known for the rest. V and J calls and clone size follow that table, whereas D and trimming were derived from the DNA. Recorded for this sample are 130,000 or so clones; around 90% of them occurred a single time. Together, the top ten hold under 2% of the sample.

As to this clone: Its target antigen remains unknown. Base qualities are not recorded, but no much larger clone differs from it by a single base.

In this chain, TRBV6-6 is recombined with TRBJ1-1; 8 middle bases align to TRBD1. Sample: PBMCs. The clonotype originates from a woman aged 18-30 years in good health and CMV-seronegative. The DNA sequence is as follows: TGTGCCGGCCGACAGGGGATGAGCACTGAAGCTTTCTTT. This yields the protein CAGRQGMSTEAFF.